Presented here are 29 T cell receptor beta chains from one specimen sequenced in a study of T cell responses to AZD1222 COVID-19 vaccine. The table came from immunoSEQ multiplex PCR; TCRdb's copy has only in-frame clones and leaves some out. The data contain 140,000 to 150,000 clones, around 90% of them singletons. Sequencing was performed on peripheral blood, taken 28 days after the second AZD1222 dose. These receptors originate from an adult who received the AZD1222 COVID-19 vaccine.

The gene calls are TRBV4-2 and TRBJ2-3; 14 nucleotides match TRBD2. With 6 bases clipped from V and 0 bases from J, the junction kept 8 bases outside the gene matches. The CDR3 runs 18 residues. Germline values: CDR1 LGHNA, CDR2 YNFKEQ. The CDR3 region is CASSLRGLAGASTDTQYF. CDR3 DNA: TGTGCCAGCAGTCTTAGGGGACTAGCGGGGGCGAGCACAGATACGCAGTATTTT.

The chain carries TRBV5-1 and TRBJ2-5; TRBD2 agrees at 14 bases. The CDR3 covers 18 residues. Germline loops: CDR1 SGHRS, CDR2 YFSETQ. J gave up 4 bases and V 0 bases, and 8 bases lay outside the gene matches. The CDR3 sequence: CASSLGLTSGGARETQYF. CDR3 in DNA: TGCGCCAGCAGCTTGGGATTGACTAGCGGGGGGGCGAGAGAGACCCAGTACTTC. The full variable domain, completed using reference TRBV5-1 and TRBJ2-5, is KAGVTQTPRYLIKTRGQQVTLSCSPISGHRSVSWYQQTPGQGLQFLFEYFSETQRNKGNFPGRFSGRQFSNSRSEMNVSTLELGDSALYLCASSLGLTSGGARETQYFGPGTRLLVL.

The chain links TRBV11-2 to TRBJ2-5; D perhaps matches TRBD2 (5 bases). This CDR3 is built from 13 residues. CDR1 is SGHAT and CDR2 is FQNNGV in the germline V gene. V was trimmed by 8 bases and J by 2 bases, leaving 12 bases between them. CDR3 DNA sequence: TGTGCCAGCTCCAGCGGAATGCAAGAGACCCAGTACTTC. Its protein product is CASSSGMQETQYF.

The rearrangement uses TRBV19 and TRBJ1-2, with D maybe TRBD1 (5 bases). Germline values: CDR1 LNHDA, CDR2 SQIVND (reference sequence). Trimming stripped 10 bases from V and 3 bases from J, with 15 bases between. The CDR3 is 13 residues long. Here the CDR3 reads CATSGQGDYGYTF. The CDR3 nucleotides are TGTGCCACCTCGGGCCAGGGTGACTATGGCTACACCTTC.

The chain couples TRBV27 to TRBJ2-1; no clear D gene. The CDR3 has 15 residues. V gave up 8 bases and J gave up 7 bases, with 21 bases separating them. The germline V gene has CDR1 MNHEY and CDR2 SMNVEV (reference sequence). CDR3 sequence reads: CASLGSYSRPNEQFF. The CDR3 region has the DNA TGTGCCAGCCTCGGGTCATACTCCCGCCCAAATGAGCAGTTCTTC.

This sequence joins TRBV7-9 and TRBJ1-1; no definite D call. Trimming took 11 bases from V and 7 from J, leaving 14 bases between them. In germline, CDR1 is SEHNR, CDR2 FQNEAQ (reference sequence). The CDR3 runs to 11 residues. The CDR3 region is CAPQARIEAFF. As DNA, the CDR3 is TGTGCCCCCCAGGCCCGGATTGAAGCTTTCTTT.

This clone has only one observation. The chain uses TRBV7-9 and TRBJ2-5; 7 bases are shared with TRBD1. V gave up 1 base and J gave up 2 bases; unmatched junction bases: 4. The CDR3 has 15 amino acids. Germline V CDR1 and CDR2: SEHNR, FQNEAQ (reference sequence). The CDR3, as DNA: TGTGCCAGCAGCTTAGGCAGGGGGACACAAGAGACCCAGTACTTC. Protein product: CASSLGRGTQETQYF.

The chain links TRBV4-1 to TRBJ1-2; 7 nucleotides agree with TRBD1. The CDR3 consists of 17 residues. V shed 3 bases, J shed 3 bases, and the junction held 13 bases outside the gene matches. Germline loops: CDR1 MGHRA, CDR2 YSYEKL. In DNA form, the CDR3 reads TGCGCCAGCAGCCACCCGCCGAGGACAGGATCCCACTATGGCTACACCTTC. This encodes CASSHPPRTGSHYGYTF.

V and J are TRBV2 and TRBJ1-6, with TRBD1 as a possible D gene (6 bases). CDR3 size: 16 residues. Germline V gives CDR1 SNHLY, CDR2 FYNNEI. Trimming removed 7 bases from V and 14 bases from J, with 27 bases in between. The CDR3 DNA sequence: TGTGCCAGCACCCGAAGTTCGGGGGCCCTTCAGGGAGCCCTCCACTTT. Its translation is CASTRSSGALQGALHF.

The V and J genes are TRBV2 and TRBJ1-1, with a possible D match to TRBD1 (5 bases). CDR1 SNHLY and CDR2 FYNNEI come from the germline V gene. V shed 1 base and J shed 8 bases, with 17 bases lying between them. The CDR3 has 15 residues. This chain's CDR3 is CASSEGERGAPEAFF. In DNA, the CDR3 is TGTGCCAGCAGTGAAGGGGAGAGGGGCGCCCCAGAAGCTTTCTTT.

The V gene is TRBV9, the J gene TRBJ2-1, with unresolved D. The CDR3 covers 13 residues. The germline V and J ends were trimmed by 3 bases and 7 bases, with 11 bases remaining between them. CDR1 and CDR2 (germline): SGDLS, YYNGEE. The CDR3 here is CASSARTDNEQFF. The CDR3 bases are TGTGCCAGCAGCGCCCGGACCGATAATGAGCAGTTCTTC. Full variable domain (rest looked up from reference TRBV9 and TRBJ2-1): DSGVTQTPKHLITATGQRVTLRCSPRSGDLSVYWYQQSLDQGLQFLIQYYNGEERAKGNILERFSAQQFPDLHSELNLSSLELGDSALYFCASSARTDNEQFFGPGTRLTVL.

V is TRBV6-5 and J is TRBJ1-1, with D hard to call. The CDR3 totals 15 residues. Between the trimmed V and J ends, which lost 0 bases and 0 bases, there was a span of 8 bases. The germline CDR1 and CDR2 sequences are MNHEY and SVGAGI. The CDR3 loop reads CASSYSPYMNTEAFF. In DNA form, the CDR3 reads TGTGCCAGCAGTTACTCGCCCTATATGAACACTGAAGCTTTCTTT.

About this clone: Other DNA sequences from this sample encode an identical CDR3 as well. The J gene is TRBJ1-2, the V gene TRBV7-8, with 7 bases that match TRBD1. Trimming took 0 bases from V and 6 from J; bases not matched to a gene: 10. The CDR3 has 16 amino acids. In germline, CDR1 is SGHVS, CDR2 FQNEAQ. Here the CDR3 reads CASSLARGGTADGYTF. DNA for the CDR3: TGTGCCAGCAGCTTAGCGCGAGGGGGGACAGCTGATGGCTACACCTTC.

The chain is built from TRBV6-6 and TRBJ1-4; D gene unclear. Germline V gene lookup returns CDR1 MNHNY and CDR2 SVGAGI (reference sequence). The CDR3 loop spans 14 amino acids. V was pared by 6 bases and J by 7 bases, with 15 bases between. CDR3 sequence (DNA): TGTGCCAGCAGGCAGCCGGGCCCCCCTGAAAAACTGTTTTTT. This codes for CASRQPGPPEKLFF.

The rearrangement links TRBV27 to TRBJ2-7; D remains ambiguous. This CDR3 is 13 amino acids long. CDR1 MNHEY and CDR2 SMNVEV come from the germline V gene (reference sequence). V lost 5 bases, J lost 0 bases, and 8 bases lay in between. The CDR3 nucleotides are TGTGCCAGCAGTCGAAGGGACTCCTACGAGCAGTACTTC. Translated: CASSRRDSYEQYF.

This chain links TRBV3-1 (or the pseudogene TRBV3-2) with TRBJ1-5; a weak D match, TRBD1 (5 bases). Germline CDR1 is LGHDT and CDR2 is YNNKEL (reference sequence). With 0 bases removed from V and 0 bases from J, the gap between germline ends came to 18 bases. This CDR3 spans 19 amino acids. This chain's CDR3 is CASSQDAREGPFSNQPQHF. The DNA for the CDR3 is TGTGCCAGCAGCCAAGATGCCAGGGAGGGACCCTTTAGCAATCAGCCCCAGCATTTT.

DNA for the CDR3: TGTGCCATCAGGCAGGACAGGGGGAACACCATATATTTT. This encodes CAIRQDRGNTIYF. V gene TRBV10-3 combines with J gene TRBJ1-3; 10 bases are shared with TRBD1. Germline trimming cut 6 bases from V and 7 bases from J; bases unmatched to any gene: 3. There are 13 residues in the CDR3. Germline CDR1 and CDR2: ENHRY and SYGVKD.

The CDR3 nucleotides read TGTGCCAGCAGCCCTCCGGAGCGAGATACGCAGTATTTT. Protein: CASSPPERDTQYF. The chain couples TRBV7-6 to TRBJ2-3; no definite D call. Deletions cut 5 bases from V and 5 bases from J, with 11 bases between. Germline assignment: CDR1 SGHVS and CDR2 FNYEAQ. The CDR3 is made up of 13 amino acids.

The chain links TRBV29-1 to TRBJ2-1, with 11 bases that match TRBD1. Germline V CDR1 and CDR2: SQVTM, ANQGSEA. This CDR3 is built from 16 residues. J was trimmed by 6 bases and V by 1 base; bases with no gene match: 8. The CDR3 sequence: CSVEAPGQGAFNEQFF. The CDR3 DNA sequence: TGCAGCGTTGAAGCCCCAGGACAGGGGGCGTTCAATGAGCAGTTCTTC.

The CDR3 reads CASRSASGGFTGELFF. The CDR3 DNA is TGTGCCAGTAGGTCGGCTAGCGGGGGTTTCACCGGGGAGCTGTTTTTT. J is TRBJ2-2 and V is TRBV19; 10 bases are shared with TRBD2. Trimming cost V 6 bases and J 4 bases; bases outside gene matches: 8. This CDR3 comprises 16 residues. CDR1 and CDR2 from the germline V gene are LNHDA and SQIVND (reference sequence).

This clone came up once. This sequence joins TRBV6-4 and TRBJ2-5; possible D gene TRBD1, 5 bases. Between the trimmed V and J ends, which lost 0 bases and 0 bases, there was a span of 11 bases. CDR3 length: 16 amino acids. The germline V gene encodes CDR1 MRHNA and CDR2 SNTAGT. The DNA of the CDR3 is TGTGCCAGCAGTGACTCGGCGGTAGGGGACCAAGAGACCCAGTACTTC. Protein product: CASSDSAVGDQETQYF.

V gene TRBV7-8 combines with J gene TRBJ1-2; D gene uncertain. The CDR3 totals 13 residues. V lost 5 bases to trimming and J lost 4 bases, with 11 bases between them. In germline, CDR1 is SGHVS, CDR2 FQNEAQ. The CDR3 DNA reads TGTGCCAGCAGCGAGACGGGAGGCTATGGCTACACCTTC. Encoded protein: CASSETGGYGYTF.

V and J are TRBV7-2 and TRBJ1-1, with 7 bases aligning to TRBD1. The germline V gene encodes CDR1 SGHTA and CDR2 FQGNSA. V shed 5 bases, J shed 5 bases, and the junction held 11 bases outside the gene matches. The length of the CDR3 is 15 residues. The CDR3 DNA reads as TGTGCCAGCAGCCTAGAGGGAAGGGGGCTAACTGAAGCTTTCTTT. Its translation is CASSLEGRGLTEAFF. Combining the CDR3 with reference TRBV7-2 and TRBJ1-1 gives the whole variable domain GAGVSQSPSNKVTEKGKDVELRCDPISGHTALYWYRQSLGQGLEFLIYFQGNSAPDKSGLPSDRFSAERTGGSVSTLTIQRTQQEDSAVYLCASSLEGRGLTEAFFGQGTRLTVV.

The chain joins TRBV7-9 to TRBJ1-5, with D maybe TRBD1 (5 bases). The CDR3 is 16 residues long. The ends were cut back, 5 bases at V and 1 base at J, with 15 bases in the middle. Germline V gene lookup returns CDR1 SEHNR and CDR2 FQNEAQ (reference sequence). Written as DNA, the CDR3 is TGTGCCAGCAGCGGGGGTCTTACGGGGAGCAATCAGCCCCAGCATTTT. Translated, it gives CASSGGLTGSNQPQHF.

The CDR3 loop is CASSLDGLTYNEQFF. CDR3 DNA sequence: TGTGCCAGCAGCTTAGATGGGCTAACCTACAATGAGCAGTTCTTC. This chain joins TRBV7-8 and TRBJ2-1; no reliable D call. The CDR3 length is 15 residues. V lost 1 base to trimming and J lost 2 bases, with 9 bases between them. Germline-derived CDR1 and CDR2 are SGHVS and FQNEAQ.

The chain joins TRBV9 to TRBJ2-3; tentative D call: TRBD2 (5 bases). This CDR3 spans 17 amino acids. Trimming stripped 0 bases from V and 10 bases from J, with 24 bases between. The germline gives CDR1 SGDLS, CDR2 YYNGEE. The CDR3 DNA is TGTGCCAGCAGCGTAGAGAGCGGCTGGATGCCCCCAGAAGCGCAGTATTTT. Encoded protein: CASSVESGWMPPEAQYF. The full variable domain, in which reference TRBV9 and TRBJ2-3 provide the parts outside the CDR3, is DSGVTQTPKHLITATGQRVTLRCSPRSGDLSVYWYQQSLDQGLQFLIQYYNGEERAKGNILERFSAQQFPDLHSELNLSSLELGDSALYFCASSVESGWMPPEAQYFGPGTRLTVL.

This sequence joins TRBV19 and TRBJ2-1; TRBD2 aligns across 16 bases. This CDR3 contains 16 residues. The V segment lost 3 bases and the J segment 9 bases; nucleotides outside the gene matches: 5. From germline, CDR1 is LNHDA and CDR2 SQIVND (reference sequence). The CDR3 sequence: CASSMGTSGRDGEQFF. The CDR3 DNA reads TGTGCCAGTAGTATGGGGACTAGCGGGAGGGACGGTGAGCAGTTCTTC.

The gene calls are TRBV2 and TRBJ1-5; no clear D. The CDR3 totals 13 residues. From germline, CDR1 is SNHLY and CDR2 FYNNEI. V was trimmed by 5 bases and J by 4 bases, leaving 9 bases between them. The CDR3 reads CASSRQNNQPQHF. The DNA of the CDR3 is TGTGCCAGCAGTCGCCAGAATAATCAGCCCCAGCATTTT.

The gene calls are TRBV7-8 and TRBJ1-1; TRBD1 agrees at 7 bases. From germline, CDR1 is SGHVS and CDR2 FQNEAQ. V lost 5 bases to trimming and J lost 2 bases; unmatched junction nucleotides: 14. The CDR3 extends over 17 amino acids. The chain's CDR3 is CASSPKRGGTDNTEAFF. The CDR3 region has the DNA TGTGCCAGCAGCCCCAAAAGGGGAGGGACAGATAACACTGAAGCTTTCTTT.